The T cell receptor beta chain described here comes from a study of CD8 T cells in ankylosing spondylitis. Broader study findings: Seven or eight highly homologous variants formed a TCR beta motif that appeared characteristic of ankylosing spondylitis blood. Earlier authors reported some of these motif variants in reactive arthritis synovial fluid and blood.

The table lists this clonotype with many counts. The antigen is not known. Germline V gives CDR1 SQVTM, CDR2 ANQGSEA. Trimming cost V 6 bases and J 8 bases, with 13 bases left between them. CDR3 length equals 11 residues. TCRdb processed the 5' RACE reads anew with MiXCR; each CDR3 protein has one entry. The repertoire holds about 220,000 distinct CDR3 sequences, roughly 6.6% seen once, with approximately 15% in the top ten. The sequencing sample was made of blood, either unsorted or a sorted T cell fraction (not recorded which). V usage is TRBV29-1 and J usage is TRBJ1-2; D may be TRBD1 (5 bases). This receptor was taken from a male donor with ankylosing spondylitis. CDR3 residues: CSVTGRGGYTF. In nucleotides, the CDR3 is TGCAGCGTAACGGGGCGCGGGGGCTACACCTTC.